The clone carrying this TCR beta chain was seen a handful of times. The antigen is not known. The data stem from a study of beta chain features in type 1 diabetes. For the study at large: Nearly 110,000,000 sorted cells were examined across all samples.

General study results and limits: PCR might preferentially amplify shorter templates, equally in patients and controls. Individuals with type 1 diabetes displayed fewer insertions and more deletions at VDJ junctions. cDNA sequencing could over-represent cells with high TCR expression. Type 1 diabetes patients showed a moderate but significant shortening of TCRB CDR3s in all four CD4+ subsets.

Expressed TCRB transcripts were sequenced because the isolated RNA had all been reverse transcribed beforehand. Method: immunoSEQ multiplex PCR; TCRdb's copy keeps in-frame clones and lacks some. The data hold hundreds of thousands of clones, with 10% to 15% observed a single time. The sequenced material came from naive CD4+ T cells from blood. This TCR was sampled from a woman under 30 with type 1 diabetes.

For the CDR3, the DNA is TGTGCCAGCAGCTTCCCGACTAGCGGGGTAGAGACCCAGTACTTC. Its protein is CASSFPTSGVETQYF. The chain carries TRBV7-2 and TRBJ2-5; TRBD2 matches at 11 bases. The CDR3 length is 15 residues. J gave up 4 bases and V 3 bases, and 4 bases lay outside the gene matches. Per the germline V gene, CDR1 is SGHTA and CDR2 is FQGNSA.